These 11 T cell receptor beta chains share one sample of origin, sequenced in a study of identical twins. Each CDR3 protein is one row after TCRdb ran MiXCR on the 5' RACE reads. The repertoire holds some 570,000 distinct CDR3 sequences, with approximately 20% as singletons. The data also belong to a second study, concerning yellow fever vaccine responses in identical twins.

Sequenced: CD4+ T cells sorted from blood. These receptors were obtained from a young woman in good health.

A few counts support this clonotype. The chain recombines TRBV12-3 or TRBV12-4 with TRBJ1-5; D not certain. Trimming shortened V by 4 bases and J by 2 bases, and 12 bases separated the two germline ends. The CDR3 is 15 residues long. CDR3 sequence reads: CASSSGPEGNQPQHF. In nucleotides, the CDR3 is TGTGCCAGCAGTTCGGGTCCCGAGGGCAATCAGCCCCAGCATTTT.

The chain is built from TRBV29-1 and TRBJ2-1; 12 positions agree with TRBD2. The ends lost 4 bases at V and 8 bases at J; junction bases unmatched: 9. The germline gives CDR1 SQVTM, CDR2 ANQGSEA. The CDR3 contains 15 residues. CDR3 sequence: CSVALRLAGEHEQFF. The DNA for the CDR3 is TGCAGCGTTGCCCTCCGACTAGCGGGGGAACATGAGCAGTTCTTC.

This clonotype has just a few counts. This sequence joins TRBV15 and TRBJ2-7; possibly TRBD1 for D (6 bases). Germline V gene data show CDR1 as LNHNV and CDR2 as YYDKDF (reference sequence). Between the trimmed V and J ends, which lost 1 base and 3 bases, there was a span of 10 bases. The CDR3 has 14 amino acids. The CDR3 region has the DNA TGTGCCACCAGCAGAGTAGCAGGGGACTACGAGCAGTACTTC. Protein product: CATSRVAGDYEQYF.

This clonotype was counted only a few times. In DNA form, the CDR3 reads TGTGCCAGCAGCGCGGTAGAAGGTGAGCAGTTCTTC. Its translation: CASSAVEGEQFF. The V and J genes are TRBV9 and TRBJ2-1; the D is unclear. V gave up 3 bases and J gave up 9 bases, with 10 bases separating them. The CDR3 is made up of 12 amino acids. Germline CDR1 is SGDLS and CDR2 is YYNGEE.

This chain connects TRBV20-1 to TRBJ2-5; D is uncertain. CDR3 length: 13 amino acids. Germline V gene lookup returns CDR1 DFQATT and CDR2 SNEGSKA (reference sequence). Trimming stripped 3 bases from V and 5 bases from J, with 13 bases between. The CDR3 protein is CSARGGNAETQYF. The CDR3, as DNA: TGCAGTGCTAGGGGCGGAAACGCGGAGACCCAGTACTTC.

This clonotype was seen more than once but under ten times. This chain joins TRBV12-3 or TRBV12-4 and TRBJ2-6, with D uncertain. CDR3 size: 13 residues. V gave up 6 bases and J gave up 4 bases, with 7 bases separating them. CDR3 bases: TGTGCCAGCAGGGAGTCAGGGGCCAACGTCCTGACTTTC. This sequence encodes CASRESGANVLTF.

The chain recombines TRBV28 with TRBJ2-1; 7 bases are shared with TRBD2. The CDR3 sequence is 15 residues long. Germline V gene data show CDR1 as MDHEN and CDR2 as SYDVKM. J lost 2 bases, V lost 2 bases, and 3 bases had no gene match. CDR3: CASSLGGDPYNEQFF. Here the CDR3 DNA reads TGTGCCAGCAGTTTAGGGGGGGATCCCTACAATGAGCAGTTCTTC. Complete variable domain (other parts from reference TRBV28 and TRBJ2-1): DVKVTQSSRYLVKRTGEKVFLECVQDMDHENMFWYRQDPGLGLRLIYFSYDVKMKEKGDIPEGYSVSREKKERFSLILESASTNQTSMYLCASSLGGDPYNEQFFGPGTRLTVL.

The chain links TRBV7-9 to TRBJ2-3, with 8 positions matching TRBD2. The CDR3 totals 16 residues. J was trimmed by 6 bases and V by 4 bases; bases with no gene match: 12. Looked up from germline, CDR1 is SEHNR and CDR2 is FQNEAQ (reference sequence). The CDR3 coding sequence is TGTGCCAGCAGCTCCCCTCCGGGGGGGCTGTCGGATACGCAGTATTTT. It yields the protein CASSSPPGGLSDTQYF.

This chain links TRBV24-1 with TRBJ2-1, with TRBD2 matching over 12 bases. V was clipped by 4 bases and J by 12 bases; unmatched bases: 6. Germline CDR1 KGHDR, CDR2 SFDVKD. The CDR3 covers 14 residues. In DNA, the CDR3 is TGTGCCACCAGTGACCGACTAGCGGGAGTGGTGCAGTTCTTC. As protein: CATSDRLAGVVQFF.

This sequence joins TRBV12-3 or TRBV12-4 and TRBJ1-3; D possibly corresponds to TRBD1 (5 bases). This CDR3 has 15 residues. The ends were cut back, 0 bases at V and 2 bases at J, with 8 bases in the middle. The CDR3 spells CASSLAVTAGNTIYF. CDR3 nucleotides: TGTGCCAGCAGTTTAGCGGTGACAGCTGGAAACACCATATATTTT.

This clonotype was found a few times. V usage is TRBV7-9 and J usage is TRBJ2-1; 8 bases fit TRBD2. Germline V CDR1 and CDR2: SEHNR, FQNEAQ (reference sequence). Trimming cost V 2 bases and J 9 bases; bases outside gene matches: 3. The CDR3 sequence is 13 residues long. Here the CDR3 DNA reads TGTGCCAGCAGCTTATCACGGGAGGGTGAGCAGTTCTTC. The encoded protein is CASSLSREGEQFF.